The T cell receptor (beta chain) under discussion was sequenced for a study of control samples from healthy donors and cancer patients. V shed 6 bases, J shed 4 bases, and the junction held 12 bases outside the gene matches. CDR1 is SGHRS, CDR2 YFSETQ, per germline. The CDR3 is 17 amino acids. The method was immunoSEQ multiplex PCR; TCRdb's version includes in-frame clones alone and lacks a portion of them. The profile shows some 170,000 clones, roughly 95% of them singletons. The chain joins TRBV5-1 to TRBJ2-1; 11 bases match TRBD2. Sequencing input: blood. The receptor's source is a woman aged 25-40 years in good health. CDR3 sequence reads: CASIPFAGTSGYNEQFF. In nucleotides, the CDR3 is TGCGCCAGCATCCCATTTGCCGGGACTAGCGGTTACAATGAGCAGTTCTTC.